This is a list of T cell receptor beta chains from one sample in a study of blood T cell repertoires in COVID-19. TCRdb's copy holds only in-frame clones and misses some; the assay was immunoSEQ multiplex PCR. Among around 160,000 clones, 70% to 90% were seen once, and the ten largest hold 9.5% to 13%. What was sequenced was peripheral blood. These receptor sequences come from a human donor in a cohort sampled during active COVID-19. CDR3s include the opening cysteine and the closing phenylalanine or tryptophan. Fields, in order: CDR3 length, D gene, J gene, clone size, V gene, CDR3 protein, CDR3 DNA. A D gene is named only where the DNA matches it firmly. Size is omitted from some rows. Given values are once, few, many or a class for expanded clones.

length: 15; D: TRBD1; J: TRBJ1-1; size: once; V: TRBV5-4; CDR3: CASSLKTGGATEAFF; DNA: TGTGCCAGCAGCTTGAAAACAGGGGGCGCTACTGAAGCTTTCTTT
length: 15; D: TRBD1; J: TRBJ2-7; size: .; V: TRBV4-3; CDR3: CASSVLDRGSYEQYF; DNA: TGCGCCAGCAGCGTACTTGACAGGGGTTCCTACGAGCAGTACTTC
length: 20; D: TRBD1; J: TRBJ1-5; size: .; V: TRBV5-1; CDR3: CASTFGHTGTGICGNQPQHF; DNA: TGCGCCAGCACCTTTGGTCATACCGGGACAGGCATATGTGGCAATCAGCCCCAGCATTTT
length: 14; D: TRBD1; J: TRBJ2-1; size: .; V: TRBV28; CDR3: CASSPGQGLGKQFF; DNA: TGTGCCAGCAGCCCCGGACAGGGGCTCGGTAAACAGTTCTTC
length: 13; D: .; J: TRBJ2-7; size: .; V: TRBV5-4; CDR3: CASSWSRADEQYF; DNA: TGTGCCAGCAGCTGGTCCAGGGCAGACGAGCAGTACTTC
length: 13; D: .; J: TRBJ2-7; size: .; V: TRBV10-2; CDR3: CASSLLDTYEQYF; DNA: TGCGCCAGCAGCCTACTCGATACCTACGAGCAGTACTTC
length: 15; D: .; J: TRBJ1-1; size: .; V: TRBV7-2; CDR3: CASSLGGGKDTEAFF; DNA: TGTGCCAGCAGCTTAGGGGGGGGGAAGGACACTGAAGCTTTCTTT
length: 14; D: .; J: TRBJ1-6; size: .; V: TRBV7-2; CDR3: CASSPGTYNSPLHF; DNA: TGTGCCAGCAGCCCAGGGACCTATAATTCACCCCTCCACTTT
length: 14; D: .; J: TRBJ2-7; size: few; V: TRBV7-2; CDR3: CASSLAGPREEQYF; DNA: TGTGCCAGCAGCTTAGCCGGGCCGAGGGAGGAGCAGTACTTC
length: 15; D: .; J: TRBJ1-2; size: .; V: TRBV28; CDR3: CASSLLAESNYGYTF; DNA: TGTGCCAGCAGTTTGCTGGCGGAATCTAACTATGGCTACACCTTC
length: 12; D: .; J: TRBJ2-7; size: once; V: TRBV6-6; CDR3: CASSYTAYEQYF; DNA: TGTGCCAGCAGTTACACAGCCTACGAGCAGTACTTC
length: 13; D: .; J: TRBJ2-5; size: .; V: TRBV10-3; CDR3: CATAAGAEETQYF; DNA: TGTGCTACTGCCGCGGGGGCCGAAGAGACCCAGTACTTC
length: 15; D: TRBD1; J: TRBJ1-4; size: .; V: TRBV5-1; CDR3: CASSQSGQGDEKLFF; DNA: TGCGCCAGCAGTCAATCCGGACAGGGGGATGAAAAACTGTTTTTT
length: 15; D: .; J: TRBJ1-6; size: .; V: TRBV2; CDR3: CASSEAPVRGSPLHF; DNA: TGTGCCAGCAGTGAAGCTCCTGTTCGGGGTTCACCCCTCCACTTT
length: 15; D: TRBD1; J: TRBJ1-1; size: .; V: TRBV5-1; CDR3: CASSSFRGINTEAFF; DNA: TGCGCCAGCAGCTCATTCAGGGGGATCAACACTGAAGCTTTCTTT
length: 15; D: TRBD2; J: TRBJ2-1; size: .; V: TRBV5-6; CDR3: CASSSGRAYYNEQFF; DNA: TGTGCCAGCAGCAGCGGGAGGGCCTACTACAATGAGCAGTTCTTC
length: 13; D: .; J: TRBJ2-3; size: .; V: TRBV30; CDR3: CAWSVAGADTQYF; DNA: TGTGCCTGGAGTGTTGCAGGGGCAGATACGCAGTATTTT
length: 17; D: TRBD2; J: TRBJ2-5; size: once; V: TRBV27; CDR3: CASSRGLAGGRVETQYF; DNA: TGTGCCAGCAGTCGGGGACTAGCGGGGGGGAGGGTAGAGACCCAGTACTTC
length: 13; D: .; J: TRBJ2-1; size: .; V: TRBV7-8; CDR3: CASSLNSYNEQFF; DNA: TGTGCCAGCAGCCTAAACTCTTACAATGAGCAGTTCTTC
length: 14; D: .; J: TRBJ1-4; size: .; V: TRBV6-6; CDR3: CASNRVRGNEKLFF; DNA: TGTGCCAGCAATCGGGTTCGGGGTAATGAAAAACTGTTTTTT
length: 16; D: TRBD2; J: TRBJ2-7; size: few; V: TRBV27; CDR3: CASSSGTSGSPYEQYF; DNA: TGTGCCAGCAGTTCTGGGACTAGCGGGAGCCCCTACGAGCAGTACTTC
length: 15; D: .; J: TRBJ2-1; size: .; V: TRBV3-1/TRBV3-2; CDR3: CASSQVGGRIDEQFF; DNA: TGTGCCAGCAGCCAAGTCGGAGGTAGAATCGATGAGCAGTTCTTC
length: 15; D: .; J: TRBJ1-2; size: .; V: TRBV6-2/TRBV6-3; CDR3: CASSHSYDINYGYTF; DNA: TGTGCCAGCAGTCACTCCTACGACATTAACTATGGCTACACCTTC
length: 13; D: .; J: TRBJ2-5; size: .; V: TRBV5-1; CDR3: CASSSGEPETQYF; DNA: TGCGCCAGCAGTTCGGGGGAACCGGAGACCCAGTACTTC
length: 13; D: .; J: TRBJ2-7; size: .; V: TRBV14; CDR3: CASSQWQGYEQYF; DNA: TGTGCCAGCAGCCAGTGGCAGGGCTACGAGCAGTACTTC
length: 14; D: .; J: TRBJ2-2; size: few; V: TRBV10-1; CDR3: CASRVAENTGELFF; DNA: TGCGCCAGCAGGGTGGCGGAGAACACCGGGGAGCTGTTTTTT
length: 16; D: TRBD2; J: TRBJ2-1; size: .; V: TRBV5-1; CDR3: CASSWRTSGGYNEQFF; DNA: TGCGCCAGCAGCTGGAGGACTAGCGGGGGTTACAATGAGCAGTTCTTC
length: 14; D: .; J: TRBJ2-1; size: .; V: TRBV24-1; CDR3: CATSDFSGRNEQFF; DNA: TGTGCCACCAGTGATTTCTCGGGTCGCAATGAGCAGTTCTTC
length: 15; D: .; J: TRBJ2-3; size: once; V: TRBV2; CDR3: CASSDRVISTDTQYF; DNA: TGTGCCAGCAGCGACCGGGTCATAAGCACAGATACGCAGTATTTT
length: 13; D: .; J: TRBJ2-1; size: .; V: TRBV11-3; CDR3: CASSLDRVREQFF; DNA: TGTGCCAGCAGCTTAGATCGGGTACGTGAGCAGTTCTTC
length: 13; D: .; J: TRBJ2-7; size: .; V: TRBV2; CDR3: CASRDWHSYEQYF; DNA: TGTGCCAGCAGGGACTGGCACTCCTACGAGCAGTACTTC
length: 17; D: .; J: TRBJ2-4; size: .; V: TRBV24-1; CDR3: CATSDTREALAKNIQYF; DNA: TGTGCCACCAGTGATACACGGGAAGCTCTAGCCAAAAACATTCAGTACTTC
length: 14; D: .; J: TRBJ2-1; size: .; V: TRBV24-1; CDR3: CATSKQSSYNEQFF; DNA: TGTGCCACCAGTAAACAGAGCTCCTACAATGAGCAGTTCTTC
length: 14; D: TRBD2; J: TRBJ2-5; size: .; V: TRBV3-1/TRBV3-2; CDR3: CASSQGEGRETQYF; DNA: TGTGCCAGCAGCCAAGGGGAGGGGCGGGAGACCCAGTACTTC
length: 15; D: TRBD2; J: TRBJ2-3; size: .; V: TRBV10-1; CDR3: CASSSGLAVTDTQYF; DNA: TGCGCCAGCAGTTCGGGACTAGCGGTCACAGATACGCAGTATTTT
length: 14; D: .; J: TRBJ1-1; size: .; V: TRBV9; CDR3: CASSERAQNTEAFF; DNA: TGTGCCAGCAGCGAGCGGGCCCAGAACACTGAAGCTTTCTTT
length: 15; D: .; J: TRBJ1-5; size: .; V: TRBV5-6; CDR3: CASSLASARNQPQHF; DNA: TGTGCCAGCAGCTTGGCGAGTGCGCGCAATCAGCCCCAGCATTTT
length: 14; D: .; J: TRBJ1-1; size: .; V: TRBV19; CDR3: CASSSDRSNTEAFF; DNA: TGTGCCAGTAGCTCGGACAGATCGAACACTGAAGCTTTCTTT
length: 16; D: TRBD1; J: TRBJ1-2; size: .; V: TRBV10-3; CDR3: CAISESAAGGNYGYTF; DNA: TGTGCCATCAGTGAGTCGGCTGCAGGGGGCAACTATGGCTACACCTTC
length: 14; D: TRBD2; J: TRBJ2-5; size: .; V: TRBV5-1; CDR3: CASSPGGGQETQYF; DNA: TGCGCCAGCAGCCCGGGGGGGGGCCAAGAGACCCAGTACTTC
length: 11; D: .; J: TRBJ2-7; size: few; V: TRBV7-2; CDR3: CASSATYEQYF; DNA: TGTGCCAGCAGCGCGACCTACGAGCAGTACTTC
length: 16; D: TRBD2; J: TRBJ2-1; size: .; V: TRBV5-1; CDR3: CASGGGGSESVMGQFF; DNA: TGCGCCAGCGGAGGCGGGGGGTCGGAGTCTGTAATGGGGCAGTTCTTC
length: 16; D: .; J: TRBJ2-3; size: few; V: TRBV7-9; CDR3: CASSHDFGNSADTQYF; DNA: TGTGCCAGCAGCCACGACTTTGGAAATAGCGCAGATACGCAGTATTTT